This record looks at one T cell receptor (beta chain) sequence and its context. This entry comes from a study of blood T cell repertoires in COVID-19. As for the study in general: Samples came from the United States, Italy and Spain, spanning acute and convalescent COVID-19. The cDNA or gDNA used as material had been derived from T cells, B-cell-depleted T cells, or PBMCs.

There are 11 residues in the CDR3. Trimming removed 4 bases from V and 9 bases from J, with 7 bases in between. The germline V gene encodes CDR1 SNHLY and CDR2 FYNNEI. Per the study methods: Estimates of nucleated cell counts were drawn from the amplification of reference gene primers. The method was immunoSEQ multiplex PCR; TCRdb's version includes in-frame clones alone and lacks a portion of them. Clone size and the V and J calls come from that table; the DNA yielded D and trimming. Of roughly 150,000 clones in the sample, 75% to 85% were seen once. This chain joins TRBV2 and TRBJ2-4; TRBD2 might be the D (5 bases). Sequencing used peripheral blood. The TCR comes from a woman of 80 years or more with acute or convalescent COVID-19. As DNA, the CDR3 is TGTGCCAGCAGTGGGGCGGGCATTCAGTACTTC. Residues: CASSGAGIQYF. The whole variable domain, filled in from reference TRBV2 and TRBJ2-4, reads EPEVTQTPSHQVTQMGQEVILRCVPISNHLYFYWYRQILGQKVEFLVSFYNNEISEKSEIFDDQFSVERPDGSNFTLKIRSTKLEDSAMYFCASSGAGIQYFGAGTRLSVL.